Below are 10 T cell receptor beta chains sequenced from a single sample in a study of cytomegalovirus exposure and HLA in healthy donors. The PCR had 60 Vbeta and 13 Jbeta primers. Profiling relied on immunoSEQ multiplex PCR, and the TCRdb table lists in-frame clones only, not all of them. In the table there are some 170,000 clones, about four fifths of which are singletons. The source material was PBMCs. The origin of the receptors is a woman younger than 30 in good health and CMV-seropositive.

This chain connects TRBV7-2 to TRBJ2-2, with 13 bases matching TRBD2. CDR1 is SGHTA and CDR2 is FQGNSA in the germline V gene. The CDR3 spans 17 residues. V shed 3 bases and J 7 bases; nucleotides not matched to a gene: 8. CDR3 loop: CASSLDGTSGVIGELFF. In DNA, the CDR3 is TGTGCCAGCAGCTTGGATGGGACTAGCGGGGTGATCGGGGAGCTGTTTTTT.

The chain recombines TRBV7-9 with TRBJ1-1, with a possible D match to TRBD1 (5 bases). V shed 6 bases and J shed 6 bases, with 11 bases lying between them. This CDR3 is built from 12 residues. The V gene's germline CDR1 is SEHNR and CDR2 FQNEAQ (reference sequence). CDR3 sequence reads: CASRDIFSEAFF. CDR3 sequence (DNA): TGTGCCAGCAGGGACATTTTCTCTGAAGCTTTCTTT.

The V and J genes are TRBV30 and TRBJ2-5; no definite D call. The germline CDR1 and CDR2 sequences are GTSNPN and SVGIG (reference sequence). The CDR3 has 10 residues. Trimming cost V 5 bases and J 4 bases, with 5 bases left between them. In nucleotides, the CDR3 is TGTGCCTGGGAGAGAGAGACCCAGTACTTC. Protein product: CAWERETQYF.

This chain uses TRBV7-2 with TRBJ2-7, with 9 bases aligning to TRBD1. With 5 bases clipped from V and 3 bases from J, the junction kept 8 bases outside the gene matches. Germline V gene lookup returns CDR1 SGHTA and CDR2 FQGNSA. The CDR3 spans 15 residues. The CDR3 here is CASSAQGAGNYEQYF. As DNA, the CDR3 is TGTGCCAGCAGCGCACAGGGGGCGGGCAACTACGAGCAGTACTTC. The full variable domain, in which reference TRBV7-2 and TRBJ2-7 provide the parts outside the CDR3, is GAGVSQSPSNKVTEKGKDVELRCDPISGHTALYWYRQSLGQGLEFLIYFQGNSAPDKSGLPSDRFSAERTGGSVSTLTIQRTQQEDSAVYLCASSAQGAGNYEQYFGPGTRLTVT.

The chain recombines TRBV12-1 with TRBJ1-1. TRBV12-1 has pseudogene status. This CDR3 is 13 amino acids long. CDR3 protein: CASRGRGGTEAFF. In DNA, the CDR3 is TGTGCCAGCAGGGGGAGGGGTGGCACTGAAGCTTTCTTT.

The chain couples TRBV5-8 to TRBJ2-7, with TRBD1 as a possible D gene (6 bases). Germline V gene lookup returns CDR1 SGHTS and CDR2 YDEGEE. The CDR3 runs to 15 residues. Trimming shortened V by 2 bases and J by 4 bases, and 16 bases separated the two germline ends. CDR3 region: CASSLRQVPPYEQYF. As DNA, the CDR3 is TGTGCCAGCAGCTTAAGACAGGTGCCTCCTTACGAGCAGTACTTC.

The chain couples TRBV29-1 to TRBJ1-2; D perhaps matches TRBD1 (5 bases). This CDR3 comprises 13 residues. CDR1 is SQVTM and CDR2 is ANQGSEA in the germline V gene. Trimming stripped 1 base from V and 3 bases from J, with 9 bases between. The CDR3 sequence: CSVEGGVDYGYTF. For the CDR3, the DNA is TGCAGCGTTGAAGGGGGGGTCGACTATGGCTACACCTTC.

J is TRBJ2-1 and V is TRBV4-1; 8 bases align to TRBD2. The V and J ends lost 2 bases and 5 bases, in that order; junction bases with no gene match: 8. Germline-derived CDR1 and CDR2 are MGHRA and YSYEKL. The CDR3 has 16 residues. CDR3 DNA sequence: TGCGCCAGCAGCCAACCCCGTGCGGGGGGAAACAATGAGCAGTTCTTC. As protein: CASSQPRAGGNNEQFF.

This clone was found once. This sequence joins TRBV9 and TRBJ1-3; 7 bases align to TRBD1. V gave up 3 bases and J gave up 3 bases; unmatched junction bases: 6. Germline V lookup: CDR1 SGDLS, CDR2 YYNGEE. This CDR3 spans 15 amino acids. CDR3 amino acids: CASSGGQGGGNTIYF. CDR3 bases: TGTGCCAGCAGCGGCGGGCAGGGGGGTGGAAACACCATATATTTT.

As DNA, the CDR3 is TGTGCCAGCAGCCCCACCTACACAGATACGCAGTATTTT. Its protein product is CASSPTYTDTQYF. V is TRBV7-3 and J is TRBJ2-3; no clear D. The CDR3 extends over 13 amino acids. V was clipped by 5 bases and J by 2 bases, with 8 bases between them. The germline V gene encodes CDR1 SGHTA and CDR2 FQGTGA. Full variable domain (outside the CDR3, taken from reference TRBV7-3 and TRBJ2-3): GAGVSQTPSNKVTEKGKYVELRCDPISGHTALYWYRQSLGQGPEFLIYFQGTGAADDSGLPNDRFFAVRPEGSVSTLKIQRTERGDSAVYLCASSPTYTDTQYFGPGTRLTVL.